The 22 T cell receptor beta chains presented below share a single source sample, sequenced in a study of cytomegalovirus exposure and HLA in healthy donors. The PCR had 60 Vbeta and 13 Jbeta primers. The assay was immunoSEQ multiplex PCR, and TCRdb's table has in-frame clones only and misses some. The sample holds 150,000 or so clones, 75% to 85% seen once. The sequencing sample was made of PBMCs. These receptors originate from a woman aged 35 to 49 in good health and CMV-seropositive.

This clone was seen only once. This chain links TRBV27 with TRBJ2-1; TRBD2 aligns across 11 bases. Trimming removed 3 bases from V and 6 bases from J; junction bases left unmatched: 4. This CDR3 contains 15 residues. CDR1 MNHEY and CDR2 SMNVEV come from the germline V gene (reference sequence). The CDR3 nucleotides are TGTGCCAGCAGTTTTGCCGGGACTAGCGGCAATGAGCAGTTCTTC. Translated, it gives CASSFAGTSGNEQFF.

This rearrangement joins TRBV11-2 to TRBJ2-1, with 8 bases matching TRBD2. V lost 5 bases to trimming and J lost 2 bases; unmatched junction nucleotides: 11. CDR1 and CDR2 from the germline V gene are SGHAT and FQNNGV. The CDR3 contains 17 residues. CDR3 bases: TGTGCCAGCAGCATATTGGGATCCGGGAGGGCCTACAATGAGCAGTTCTTC. Translated, it gives CASSILGSGRAYNEQFF.

The rearrangement uses TRBV5-6 and TRBJ1-1; D may be TRBD1 (6 bases). From germline, CDR1 is SGHDT and CDR2 YYEEEE. The V end was cut by 4 bases, the J end by 3 bases, with 16 bases between. The CDR3 loop spans 15 amino acids. CDR3 loop: CASSADSRADTEAFF. Written as DNA, the CDR3 is TGTGCCAGCAGCGCGGACAGTCGGGCGGACACTGAAGCTTTCTTT.

The chain's CDR3 is CASSQTDRGDTGELFF. CDR3 sequence (DNA): TGTGCCAGCAGCCAGACCGACAGGGGTGACACCGGGGAGCTGTTTTTT. This chain uses TRBV14 with TRBJ2-2; TRBD1 aligns across 8 bases. The CDR3 has 16 residues. The V gene end was trimmed by 3 bases and the J gene end by 3 bases; junction bases not matched to a gene: 6. Germline V lookup: CDR1 SGHDN, CDR2 FVKESK.

Comments on this clone: Other DNA sequences of this sample code for an identical CDR3. The chain has TRBV19 and TRBJ1-5, with D possibly being TRBD1 (5 bases). This CDR3 region has 16 residues. Germline CDR1 LNHDA, CDR2 SQIVND (reference sequence). The V end was cut by 3 bases, the J end by 4 bases, with 16 bases between. In DNA, the CDR3 is TGTGCCAGTAGTATTTTGTCGGGGGTGGGGAATCAGCCCCAGCATTTT. Translation gives CASSILSGVGNQPQHF.

This clone was seen more than once but under ten times. The chain links TRBV10-3 to TRBJ2-7, with 7 bases lining up with TRBD2. The CDR3 consists of 16 residues. The trim removed 2 bases at V and 7 bases at J, leaving 14 bases unmatched. The germline CDR1 and CDR2 sequences are ENHRY and SYGVKD. The CDR3 loop reads CAISEGSGAHRGEQYF. CDR3 nucleotide sequence: TGTGCCATCAGTGAGGGGAGCGGGGCCCACCGGGGGGAGCAGTACTTC.

The J gene is TRBJ2-7, the V gene TRBV10-3; 10 bases line up with TRBD1. The CDR3 runs to 14 residues. Unmatched junction bases numbered 7, after V lost 8 bases and J lost 3 bases. In germline, CDR1 is ENHRY, CDR2 SYGVKD. CDR3 in amino acids: CAIRGGQGSYEQYF. The CDR3 coding sequence is TGTGCCATCCGGGGGGGACAGGGGAGCTACGAGCAGTACTTC.

The chain couples TRBV27 to TRBJ2-7; D possibly corresponds to TRBD2 (6 bases). V was cut by 5 bases and J by 3 bases, with 17 bases left in between. The germline V gene encodes CDR1 MNHEY and CDR2 SMNVEV (reference sequence). This CDR3 has 15 amino acids. The CDR3 sequence is CASSPWGDGRYEQYF. The CDR3 bases are TGTGCCAGCAGTCCCTGGGGGGACGGCCGCTACGAGCAGTACTTC.

The V call is TRBV6-6, the J call TRBJ2-7; 8 bases map to TRBD1. V shed 4 bases and J 0 bases; nucleotides not matched to a gene: 2. Germline lookup yields CDR1 MNHNY and CDR2 SVGAGI (reference sequence). CDR3 length: 14 amino acids. CDR3 protein: CASSSDRVSYEQYF. The CDR3 DNA reads TGTGCCAGCAGTTCGGACAGGGTCTCCTACGAGCAGTACTTC.

V is TRBV11-2 and J is TRBJ2-3; 7 bases are shared with TRBD1. The V segment lost 1 base and the J segment 2 bases; nucleotides outside the gene matches: 6. In germline, CDR1 is SGHAT, CDR2 FQNNGV. The CDR3 spans 16 residues. In DNA form, the CDR3 reads TGTGCCAGCAGCTTAGGGGGGACAGTGGCCACAGATACGCAGTATTTT. This sequence encodes CASSLGGTVATDTQYF.

The chain has TRBV19 and TRBJ1-1; no clear D. The CDR3 has 16 amino acids. Per the germline V gene, CDR1 is LNHDA and CDR2 is SQIVND (reference sequence). V gave up 0 bases and J gave up 0 bases, with 11 bases separating them. The CDR3 sequence: CASSIDLFGLNTEAFF. In DNA, the CDR3 is TGTGCCAGTAGTATAGATCTATTCGGGTTGAACACTGAAGCTTTCTTT. Based on the CDR3 plus reference TRBV19 and TRBJ1-1, the full variable domain is DGGITQSPKYLFRKEGQNVTLSCEQNLNHDAMYWYRQDPGQGLRLIYYSQIVNDFQKGDIAEGYSVSREKKESFPLTVTSAQKNPTAFYLCASSIDLFGLNTEAFFGQGTRLTVV.

A few counts support this clone. The chain carries TRBV10-3 and TRBJ2-6, with 7 bases identical to TRBD2. The J segment lost 1 base and the V segment lost 4 bases, leaving 1 base of the junction unmatched. The CDR3 runs to 15 residues. Germline values: CDR1 ENHRY, CDR2 SYGVKD. As DNA, the CDR3 is TGTGCCATCAGTGCGGGGGGTTCTGGGGCCAACGTCCTGACTTTC. Amino acid sequence: CAISAGGSGANVLTF.

The rearrangement joins TRBV4-1 to TRBJ2-3, with 7 bases that match TRBD1. V lost 2 bases, J lost 2 bases, and 13 bases stayed unmatched. CDR1 is MGHRA and CDR2 is YSYEKL in the germline V gene. The CDR3 is made up of 18 amino acids. The CDR3 loop reads CASSQYTPDRAPTDTQYF. The CDR3 DNA is TGCGCCAGCAGCCAATATACCCCAGACAGGGCCCCCACAGATACGCAGTATTTT.

The chain couples TRBV30 to TRBJ1-5; 8 nucleotides agree with TRBD1. The CDR3 has 15 residues. CDR1 is GTSNPN, CDR2 SVGIG, per germline (reference sequence). The trim removed 3 bases at V and 2 bases at J, leaving 6 bases unmatched. CDR3 bases: TGTGCCTGGAGCCATGGACAGGGTGGCAATCAGCCCCAGCATTTT. The encoded protein is CAWSHGQGGNQPQHF. Drawing the rest from reference TRBV30 and TRBJ1-5, the complete variable domain is SQTIHQWPATLVQPVGSPLSLECTVEGTSNPNLYWYRQAAGRGLQLLFYSVGIGQISSEVPQNLSASRPQDRQFILSSKKLLLSDSGFYLCAWSHGQGGNQPQHFGDGTRLSIL.

This clone has just one count. The chain joins TRBV28 to TRBJ1-1, with 9 bases fitting TRBD1. This CDR3 has 15 residues. Germline V gene lookup returns CDR1 MDHEN and CDR2 SYDVKM. The V segment lost 6 bases and the J segment 7 bases; nucleotides outside the gene matches: 12. The CDR3: CASRPRDRAGGEAFF. The CDR3 DNA sequence: TGTGCCAGCAGGCCGAGGGACAGGGCGGGTGGTGAAGCTTTCTTT.

This sequence joins TRBV7-6 and TRBJ2-7; tentatively, D is TRBD2 (6 bases). The CDR3 runs to 12 residues. CDR1 and CDR2 (germline): SGHVS, FNYEAQ. V gave up 2 bases and J gave up 7 bases, with 9 bases separating them. CDR3: CASSLRGGEQYF. The CDR3 region has the DNA TGTGCCAGCAGCTTACGCGGAGGGGAGCAGTACTTC.

The chain carries TRBV4-1 and TRBJ2-3; TRBD2 matches 7 bases. CDR3 size: 17 residues. Trimming removed 6 bases from V and 2 bases from J; junction bases left unmatched: 14. Germline V gene sequence: CDR1 MGHRA, CDR2 YSYEKL. DNA for the CDR3: TGCGCCAGCAGACGCATGTCGGGGGACTATTACACAGATACGCAGTATTTT. Translated: CASRRMSGDYYTDTQYF.

The CDR3 is CASSLVVAGHEQFF. The CDR3 bases are TGCGCCAGCAGCTTGGTAGTAGCGGGCCATGAGCAGTTCTTC. The J gene is TRBJ2-1, the V gene TRBV5-1, with 7 bases matching TRBD2. The CDR3 spans 14 residues. Germline V lookup: CDR1 SGHRS, CDR2 YFSETQ. The V and J ends lost 0 bases and 8 bases, in that order; junction bases with no gene match: 5.

This rearrangement joins TRBV30 to TRBJ2-5; possibly TRBD1 for D (5 bases). CDR3 length: 12 amino acids. The V and J ends lost 7 bases and 3 bases respectively, with 12 bases between them. The germline gives CDR1 GTSNPN, CDR2 SVGIG (reference sequence). This CDR3 is CASADIKETQYF. The CDR3 DNA reads TGTGCCTCCGCGGACATTAAAGAGACCCAGTACTTC.

The sample holds one count of this clone. The V call is TRBV2, the J call TRBJ1-5, with 8 bases matching TRBD1. Germline values: CDR1 SNHLY, CDR2 FYNNEI. This CDR3 has 15 residues. V shed 2 bases, J shed 7 bases, and the junction held 7 bases outside the gene matches. CDR3 sequence: CASSEMDRAYQPQHF. CDR3 DNA: TGTGCCAGCAGTGAAATGGACAGGGCTTACCAGCCCCAGCATTTT.

This rearrangement joins TRBV5-1 to TRBJ2-2; a possible D gene is TRBD2 (7 bases). CDR3 length equals 14 residues. V gave up 6 bases and J gave up 4 bases, with 13 bases separating them. Germline lookup yields CDR1 SGHRS and CDR2 YFSETQ. The CDR3 here is CASMGGRTTGELFF. The CDR3 nucleotides read TGCGCCAGCATGGGGGGGCGGACCACCGGGGAGCTGTTTTTT.

CDR3 sequence reads: CASSLRRQGARLSNQPQHF. The CDR3 DNA reads as TGTGCCAGCAGCTTGCGGCGACAGGGGGCAAGACTTAGCAATCAGCCCCAGCATTTT. The J gene is TRBJ1-5, the V gene TRBV5-6; 10 bases agree with TRBD1. CDR3 length: 19 residues. Trimming removed 1 base from V and 0 bases from J; junction bases left unmatched: 10. The germline V gene encodes CDR1 SGHDT and CDR2 YYEEEE.